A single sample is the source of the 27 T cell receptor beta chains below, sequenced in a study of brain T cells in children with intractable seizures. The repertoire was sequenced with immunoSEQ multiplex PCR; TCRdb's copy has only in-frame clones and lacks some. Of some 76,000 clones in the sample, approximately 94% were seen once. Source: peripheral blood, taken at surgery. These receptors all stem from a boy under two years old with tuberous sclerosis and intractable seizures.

In DNA, the CDR3 is TGTGCCAGCAGTGAATACGGGGGATTTAACTATGGCTACACCTTC. The encoded protein is CASSEYGGFNYGYTF. This chain joins TRBV25-1 and TRBJ1-2, with D perhaps matching TRBD1 (5 bases). Germline-derived CDR1 and CDR2 are MGHDK and SYGVNS. V was clipped by 0 bases and J by 1 base, with 9 bases between them. CDR3 length: 15 residues.

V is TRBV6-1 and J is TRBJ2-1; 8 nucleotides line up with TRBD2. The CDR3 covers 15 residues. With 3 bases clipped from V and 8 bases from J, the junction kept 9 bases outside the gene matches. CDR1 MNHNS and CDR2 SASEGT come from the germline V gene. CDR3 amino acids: CASSDGYFGGDEQFF. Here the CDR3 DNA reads TGTGCCAGCAGTGATGGTTATTTCGGGGGGGATGAGCAGTTCTTC.

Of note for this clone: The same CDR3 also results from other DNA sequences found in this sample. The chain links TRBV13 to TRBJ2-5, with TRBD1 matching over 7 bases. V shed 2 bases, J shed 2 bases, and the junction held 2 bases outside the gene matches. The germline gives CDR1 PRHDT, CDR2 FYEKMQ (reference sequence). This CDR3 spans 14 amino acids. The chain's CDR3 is CASSLLGQQETQYF. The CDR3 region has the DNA TGTGCCAGCAGCTTATTGGGACAGCAAGAGACCCAGTACTTC. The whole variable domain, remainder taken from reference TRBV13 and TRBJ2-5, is AAGVIQSPRHLIKEKRETATLKCYPIPRHDTVYWYQQGPGQDPQFLISFYEKMQSDKGSIPDRFSAQQFSDYHSELNMSSLELGDSALYFCASSLLGQQETQYFGPGTRLLVL.

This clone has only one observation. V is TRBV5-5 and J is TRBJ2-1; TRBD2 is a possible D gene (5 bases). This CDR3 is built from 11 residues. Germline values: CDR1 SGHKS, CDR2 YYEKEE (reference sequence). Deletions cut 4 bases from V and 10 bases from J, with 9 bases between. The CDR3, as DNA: TGTGCCAGCAGCCCCCTAGCAGAGCAGTTCTTC. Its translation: CASSPLAEQFF.

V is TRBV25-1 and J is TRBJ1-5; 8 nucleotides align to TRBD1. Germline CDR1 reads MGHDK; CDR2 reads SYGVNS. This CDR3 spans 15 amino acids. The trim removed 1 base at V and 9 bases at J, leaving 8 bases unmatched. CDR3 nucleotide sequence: TGTGCCAGCAGTGAATCGCGGACAGGGAGCCGGCCCCAGCATTTT. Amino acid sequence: CASSESRTGSRPQHF.

The DNA of the CDR3 is TGTGCCTGGTTACTAGACAGCAACTATGGCTACACCTTC. The encoded protein is CAWLLDSNYGYTF. The V call is TRBV30, the J call TRBJ1-2; D might be TRBD1 (5 bases). The ends were cut back, 5 bases at V and 2 bases at J, with 12 bases in the middle. The CDR3 has 13 residues. Germline-derived CDR1 and CDR2 are GTSNPN and SVGIG (reference sequence). Complete variable domain (other parts from reference TRBV30 and TRBJ1-2): SQTIHQWPATLVQPVGSPLSLECTVEGTSNPNLYWYRQAAGRGLQLLFYSVGIGQISSEVPQNLSASRPQDRQFILSSKKLLLSDSGFYLCAWLLDSNYGYTFGSGTRLTVV.

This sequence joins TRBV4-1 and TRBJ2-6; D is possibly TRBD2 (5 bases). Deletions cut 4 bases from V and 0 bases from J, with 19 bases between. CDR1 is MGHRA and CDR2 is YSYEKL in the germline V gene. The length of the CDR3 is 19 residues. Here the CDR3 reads CASSRTPSERVSGANVLTF. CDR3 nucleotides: TGCGCCAGCAGCCGGACTCCATCGGAGAGGGTCTCTGGGGCCAACGTCCTGACTTTC.

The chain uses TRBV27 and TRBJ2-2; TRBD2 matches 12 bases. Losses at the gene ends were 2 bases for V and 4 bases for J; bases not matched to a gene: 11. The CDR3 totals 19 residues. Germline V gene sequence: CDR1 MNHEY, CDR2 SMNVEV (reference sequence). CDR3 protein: CASSLGLAGGPFITGELFF. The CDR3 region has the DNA TGTGCCAGCAGTTTAGGGCTAGCGGGAGGGCCTTTTATCACCGGGGAGCTGTTTTTT.

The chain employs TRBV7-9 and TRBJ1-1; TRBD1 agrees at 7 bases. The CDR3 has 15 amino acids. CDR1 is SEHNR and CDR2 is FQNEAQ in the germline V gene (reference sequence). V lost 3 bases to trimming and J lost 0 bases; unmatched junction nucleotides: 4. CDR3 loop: CASSFTGVLNTEAFF. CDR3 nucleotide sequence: TGTGCCAGCAGCTTCACAGGGGTGCTGAACACTGAAGCTTTCTTT.

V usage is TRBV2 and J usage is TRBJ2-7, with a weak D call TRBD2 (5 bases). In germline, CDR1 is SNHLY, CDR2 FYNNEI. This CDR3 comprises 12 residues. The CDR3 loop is CAVTGESYEQYF. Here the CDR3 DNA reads TGTGCTGTAACCGGGGAATCCTACGAGCAGTACTTC.

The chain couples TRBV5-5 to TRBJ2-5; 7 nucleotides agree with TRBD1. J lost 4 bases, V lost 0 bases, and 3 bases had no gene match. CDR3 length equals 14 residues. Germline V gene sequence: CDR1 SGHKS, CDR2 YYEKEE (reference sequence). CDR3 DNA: TGTGCCAGCAGCTTGGAAGGGGGCAGAGAGACCCAGTACTTC. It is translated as CASSLEGGRETQYF.

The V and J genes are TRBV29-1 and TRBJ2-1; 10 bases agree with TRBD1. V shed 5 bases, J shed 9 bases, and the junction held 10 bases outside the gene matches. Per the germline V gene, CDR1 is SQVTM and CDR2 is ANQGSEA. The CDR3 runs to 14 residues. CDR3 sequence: CSVTGTGESTEQFF. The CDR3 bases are TGCAGCGTTACCGGGACAGGGGAATCTACTGAGCAGTTCTTC.

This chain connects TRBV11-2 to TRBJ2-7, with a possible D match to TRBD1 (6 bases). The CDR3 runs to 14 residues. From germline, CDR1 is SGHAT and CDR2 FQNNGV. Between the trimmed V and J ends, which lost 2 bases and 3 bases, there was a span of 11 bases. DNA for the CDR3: TGTGCCAGCAGCTTAACCGACAGGAGCTACGAGCAGTACTTC. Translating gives CASSLTDRSYEQYF.

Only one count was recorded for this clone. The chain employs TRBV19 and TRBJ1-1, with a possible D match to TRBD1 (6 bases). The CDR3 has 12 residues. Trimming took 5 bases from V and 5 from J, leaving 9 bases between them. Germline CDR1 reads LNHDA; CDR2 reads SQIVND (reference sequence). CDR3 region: CASSGGGTEAFF. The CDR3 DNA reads TGTGCCAGTAGTGGGGGCGGTACTGAAGCTTTCTTT.

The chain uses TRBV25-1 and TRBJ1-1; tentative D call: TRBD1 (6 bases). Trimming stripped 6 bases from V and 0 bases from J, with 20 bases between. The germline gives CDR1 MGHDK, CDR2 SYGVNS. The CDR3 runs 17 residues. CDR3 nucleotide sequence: TGTGCCAGCAGCCCAGGGGAAATGATGGGTCTGAACACTGAAGCTTTCTTT. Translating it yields CASSPGEMMGLNTEAFF.

CDR3 in amino acids: CASSATSGRDEQFF. The CDR3 DNA reads as TGTGCCAGCAGTGCGACTAGCGGGAGGGATGAGCAGTTCTTC. V gene TRBV7-3 combines with J gene TRBJ2-1, with TRBD2 matching 14 bases. The germline CDR1 and CDR2 sequences are SGHTA and FQGTGA. With V trimmed by 6 bases and J by 8 bases, 3 bases remained unmatched. The CDR3 has 14 residues. The complete variable domain, with remaining parts taken from reference TRBV7-3 and TRBJ2-1, reads GAGVSQTPSNKVTEKGKYVELRCDPISGHTALYWYRQSLGQGPEFLIYFQGTGAADDSGLPNDRFFAVRPEGSVSTLKIQRTERGDSAVYLCASSATSGRDEQFFGPGTRLTVL.

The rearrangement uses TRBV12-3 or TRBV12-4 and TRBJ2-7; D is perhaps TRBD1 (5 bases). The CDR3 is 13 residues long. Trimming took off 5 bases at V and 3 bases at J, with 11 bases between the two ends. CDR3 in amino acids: CASSRGHGYEQYF. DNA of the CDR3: TGTGCCAGCAGTAGAGGACACGGCTACGAGCAGTACTTC.

CDR3 sequence reads: CASSLVGRGTEAFF. The CDR3 region has the DNA TGTGCCAGCAGCTTGGTGGGGCGGGGCACTGAAGCTTTCTTT. This chain links TRBV5-6 with TRBJ1-1; D may be TRBD1 (5 bases). Germline V gives CDR1 SGHDT, CDR2 YYEEEE. The CDR3 is made up of 14 amino acids. V was shortened by 0 bases and J by 4 bases, with 10 bases between the two germline ends.

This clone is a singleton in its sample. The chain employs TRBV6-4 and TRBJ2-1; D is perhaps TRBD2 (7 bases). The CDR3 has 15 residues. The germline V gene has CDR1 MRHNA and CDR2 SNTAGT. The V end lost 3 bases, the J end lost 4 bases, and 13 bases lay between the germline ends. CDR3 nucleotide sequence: TGTGCCAGCAGTGAGGGCCGGGGGGCTTACAATGAGCAGTTCTTC. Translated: CASSEGRGAYNEQFF.

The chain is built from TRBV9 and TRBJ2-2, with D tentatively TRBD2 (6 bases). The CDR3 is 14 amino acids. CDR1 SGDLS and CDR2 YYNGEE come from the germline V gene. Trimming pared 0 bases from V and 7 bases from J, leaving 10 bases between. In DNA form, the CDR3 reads TGTGCCAGCAGCGTAGTAGCGGACCACGGGGAGCTGTTTTTT. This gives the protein CASSVVADHGELFF.

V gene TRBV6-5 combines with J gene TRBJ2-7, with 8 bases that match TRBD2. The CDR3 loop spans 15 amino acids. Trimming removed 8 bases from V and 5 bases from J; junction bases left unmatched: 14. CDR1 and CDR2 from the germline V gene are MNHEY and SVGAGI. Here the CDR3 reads CASARGDSLMDEQYF. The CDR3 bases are TGTGCCAGCGCGCGGGGGGACTCTCTGATGGACGAGCAGTACTTC.

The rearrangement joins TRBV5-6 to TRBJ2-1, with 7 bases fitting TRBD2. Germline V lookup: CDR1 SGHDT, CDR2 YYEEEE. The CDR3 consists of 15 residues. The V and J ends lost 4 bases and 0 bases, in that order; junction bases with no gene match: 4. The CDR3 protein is CASSPGGGSYNEQFF. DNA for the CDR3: TGTGCCAGCAGCCCCGGCGGGGGCTCCTACAATGAGCAGTTCTTC.

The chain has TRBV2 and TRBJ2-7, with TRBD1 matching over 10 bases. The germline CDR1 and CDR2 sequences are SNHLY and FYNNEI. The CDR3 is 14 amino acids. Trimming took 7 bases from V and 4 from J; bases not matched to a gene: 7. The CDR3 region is CASTRDRGLYEQYF. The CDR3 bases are TGTGCCAGCACCCGGGACAGGGGTCTTTACGAGCAGTACTTC.

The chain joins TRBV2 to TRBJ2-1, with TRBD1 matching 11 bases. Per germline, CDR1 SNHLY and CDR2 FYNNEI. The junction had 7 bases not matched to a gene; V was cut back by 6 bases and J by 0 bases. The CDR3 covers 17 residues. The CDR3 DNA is TGTGCCAGCAGCCGGGACAGGGGGTTCCGCTCCTACAATGAGCAGTTCTTC. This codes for CASSRDRGFRSYNEQFF.

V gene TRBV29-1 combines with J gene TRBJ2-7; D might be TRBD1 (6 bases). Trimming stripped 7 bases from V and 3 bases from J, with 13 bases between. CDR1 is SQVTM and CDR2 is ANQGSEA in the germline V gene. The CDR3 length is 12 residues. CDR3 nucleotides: TGCAGCGCACAGGGAACCCTCTACGAGCAGTACTTC. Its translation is CSAQGTLYEQYF.

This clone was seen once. DNA for the CDR3: TGTGCCAGCAGCGTAGGGGGGGCAGATAATTCACCCCTCCACTTT. Translating it yields CASSVGGADNSPLHF. The chain carries TRBV9 and TRBJ1-6; D is perhaps TRBD1 (6 bases). V lost 0 bases and J 5 bases, leaving 9 bases between the germline ends. Germline CDR1 reads SGDLS; CDR2 reads YYNGEE. CDR3 length: 15 amino acids. The whole variable domain, filled in from reference TRBV9 and TRBJ1-6, reads DSGVTQTPKHLITATGQRVTLRCSPRSGDLSVYWYQQSLDQGLQFLIQYYNGEERAKGNILERFSAQQFPDLHSELNLSSLELGDSALYFCASSVGGADNSPLHFGNGTRLTVT.

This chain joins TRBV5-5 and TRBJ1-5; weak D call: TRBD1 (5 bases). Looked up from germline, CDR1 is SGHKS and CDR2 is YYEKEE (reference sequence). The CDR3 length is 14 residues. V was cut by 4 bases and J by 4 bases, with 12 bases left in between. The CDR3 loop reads CASSIWGENQPQHF. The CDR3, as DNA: TGTGCCAGCAGCATCTGGGGGGAGAATCAGCCCCAGCATTTT.